Described below is a single TCR beta chain sequence and its context. From germline, CDR1 is SGHRS and CDR2 YFSETQ. V lost 5 bases and J lost 6; bases outside the gene matches: 12. This CDR3 has 15 residues. The data derive from a study of OX40 agonist ivuxolimab in advanced cancers. About the research overall: Intravenous ivuxolimab at 0.01 to 10 mg/kg was given to patients every 2 weeks.

Assay: immunoSEQ multiplex PCR; the TCRdb copy retains only in-frame clones and omits some. The repertoire has tens of thousands of clones, 88% of them found once; the top ten carry under 8%. The sample was CD4+ or CD8+ T cells sorted from blood, taken in a trial of the OX40 agonist ivuxolimab. J is TRBJ2-7 and V is TRBV5-1; 9 bases map to TRBD1. This TCR came from an adult with an advanced solid tumor such as melanoma, head and neck, liver or kidney cancer. CDR3 nucleotides: TGCGCCAGCAGGTTAACCGGGACAGGGCCTACCGAGCAGTACTTC. Translating it yields CASRLTGTGPTEQYF. The full variable domain, its missing parts supplied by reference TRBV5-1 and TRBJ2-7, is KAGVTQTPRYLIKTRGQQVTLSCSPISGHRSVSWYQQTPGQGLQFLFEYFSETQRNKGNFPGRFSGRQFSNSRSEMNVSTLELGDSALYLCASRLTGTGPTEQYFGPGTRLTVT.